This TCR beta chain came from a study of blood T cell repertoires in COVID-19. Overall study context: Samples came from the United States, Italy and Spain, spanning acute and convalescent COVID-19. Sample material is recorded as cDNA or gDNA derived from T cells, B-cell-depleted T cells, or PBMCs.

In the original processing: By means of reference gene primer amplification, nucleated cell counts were estimated. TCRdb's copy holds only in-frame clones and misses some; the assay was immunoSEQ multiplex PCR. For V, J and clone size, that table is used; D and trimming come from the DNA. The top ten hold roughly 15% of the sample, which has more than 80,000 clones, 80% seen once. Germline CDR1 and CDR2: SGHVS and FQNEAQ. The trim removed 3 bases at V and 0 bases at J, leaving 5 bases unmatched. The CDR3 spans 15 residues. This chain links TRBV7-8 with TRBJ2-7; 7 nucleotides line up with TRBD2. The sequencing input was peripheral blood. The sequence was obtained from a human donor in a cohort sampled during active COVID-19. In DNA, the CDR3 is TGTGCCAGCAGCTTTACGGCGGGAGCCTCCTACGAGCAGTACTTC. Its protein product is CASSFTAGASYEQYF.